A selection of T cell receptor beta chains follows, all from one sample in a study of cytomegalovirus exposure and HLA in healthy donors. Produced via immunoSEQ multiplex PCR; TCRdb's table is partial and in-frame only. The table lists approximately 60,000 clones, around 83% of them singletons. The sample comprised PBMCs. The receptors shown here come from a man aged 25 to 45 in good health and CMV-seronegative. The CDR3 runs from the conserved cysteine through the conserved F or W. A D gene is named only where the DNA matches it firmly. Expanded clones get a size class; other rows say once, few or many, or leave the size out.

TRBV5-6	.	.	TRBJ2-5	TGTGCCAGCAGCTTAGGCAGAGGGGAGACCCAGTACTTC	CASSLGRGETQYF
TRBV25-1	.	.	TRBJ2-1	TGTGCCAGCAGTGAATCTAGTCGTTTGTACAATGAGCAGTTCTTC	CASSESSRLYNEQFF
TRBV2	.	TRBD2	TRBJ2-2	TGTGCCAGCAACCGACTAGCGGGAACAGGCGGGGAGCTGTTTTTT	CASNRLAGTGGELFF
TRBV6-4	.	TRBD2	TRBJ2-1	TGTGCCAGCAGTGACTCTTCCCAGGGAGGGAATGAGCAGTTCTTC	CASSDSSQGGNEQFF
TRBV18	.	.	TRBJ2-2	TGTGCCAGCTCCTCGGGGCGGGGCACCGGGGAGCTGTTTTTT	CASSSGRGTGELFF
TRBV4-1	.	.	TRBJ1-2	TGCGCCAGCAGCCAAACGACAGCGCCCATTAGCTATGGCTACACCTTC	CASSQTTAPISYGYTF
TRBV5-1	.	TRBD1	TRBJ2-7	TGCGCCAGCAGCTTTCGAGGGACAGCCGGGGAGGAGCAGTACTTC	CASSFRGTAGEEQYF
TRBV19	once	TRBD2	TRBJ2-1	TGTGCCAGTAGTCCAAGAGCGGGAGGTACCTACAATGAGCAGTTCTTC	CASSPRAGGTYNEQFF
TRBV27	.	TRBD1	TRBJ1-1	TGTGCCAGCAGCCCAAACAGGGGGAACACTGAAGCTTTCTTT	CASSPNRGNTEAFF
TRBV27	.	.	TRBJ1-6	TGTGCCAGCAGTCCCCGGGACTATTCACCCCTCCACTTT	CASSPRDYSPLHF
TRBV12-5	.	.	TRBJ1-1	TGTGCTAGTGGCCGGGGGTCTGAAGCTTTCTTT	CASGRGSEAFF
TRBV9	.	.	TRBJ2-2	TGTGCCAGCAGCGTAGGTGGCTCCGGGGAGCTGTTTTTT	CASSVGGSGELFF
TRBV5-4	.	.	TRBJ2-4	TGTGCCAGCAGCTTGGTGACGGCAGGCAAAAACATTCAGTACTTC	CASSLVTAGKNIQYF
TRBV7-2	.	.	TRBJ1-1	TGTGCCAGCACCCCCGGGGGGAACACTGAAGCTTTCTTT	CASTPGGNTEAFF
TRBV9	.	.	TRBJ1-3	TGTGCCAGCAGCTCTAGTTGGCAGTCACGGAACACCATATATTTT	CASSSSWQSRNTIYF
TRBV5-1	.	TRBD2	TRBJ2-3	TGCGCCAGCAGCTTGGAACTAGCGGGGTCGACAGATACGCAGTATTTT	CASSLELAGSTDTQYF
TRBV6-1	.	.	TRBJ1-6	TGTGCCAGCAGGTCGATCGACAGTATAATTTCACCCCTCCACTTT	CASRSIDSIISPLHF
TRBV4-1	.	TRBD1	TRBJ2-7	TGCGCCAGCAGCCTCCAGGGACAGGGGCCCTACGAGCAGTACTTC	CASSLQGQGPYEQYF
TRBV27	.	TRBD1	TRBJ2-7	TGTGCCAGCAGTCTATTTGGGACAGGGACGAATTACGAGCAGTACTTC	CASSLFGTGTNYEQYF
TRBV7-2	.	.	TRBJ2-7	TGTGCCAGCAGCCCTCGGGGACTCTTCGAGCAGTACTTC	CASSPRGLFEQYF
TRBV5-1	once	TRBD2	TRBJ2-1	TGCGCCAGCGCCGGCGGGAGCTCCTACAATGAGCAGTTCTTC	CASAGGSSYNEQFF
TRBV7-9	once	.	TRBJ2-2	TGTGCCAGCCCCCTAGGAGAGGAGCTGTTTTTT	CASPLGEELFF
TRBV7-2	.	.	TRBJ1-1	TGTGCCAGCAGCCCTTGGCAGGGGCCTGAAGCTTTCTTT	CASSPWQGPEAFF
TRBV5-4	.	.	TRBJ2-7	TGTGCCAGCAGCGTTGGCAGCGAGCAGTACTTC	CASSVGSEQYF
TRBV6-5	.	.	TRBJ1-2	TGTGCCAGCAGACTCGGGGGGGATCGAGCTGGCTACACCTTC	CASRLGGDRAGYTF
TRBV12-5	.	.	TRBJ1-1	TGTGCTAGTGGTCCGCCTCGGGGAATGAACACTGAAGCTTTCTTT	CASGPPRGMNTEAFF
TRBV9	.	.	TRBJ1-6	TGTGCCAGCAGCGTAGGCGGGGATGGTTCACCCCTCCACTTT	CASSVGGDGSPLHF
TRBV6-5	.	TRBD2	TRBJ2-7	TGTGCCAGCAGTTACACCGGGACTAGCGGGTTCCGGGAGCAGTACTTC	CASSYTGTSGFREQYF
TRBV5-6	few	.	TRBJ2-2	TGTGCCAGCAGCTGGAGGGATCTGAGGACCGGGGAGCTGTTTTTT	CASSWRDLRTGELFF
TRBV7-2	.	TRBD1	TRBJ2-2	TGTGCCAGCAGCTTAGAAGCAGGGGGCCCCGGGGAGCTGTTTTTT	CASSLEAGGPGELFF
TRBV29-1	.	TRBD2	TRBJ2-5	TGCAGCGTTCTGGGGGGGGTGGGCCAAGAGACCCAGTACTTC	CSVLGGVGQETQYF
TRBV9	.	.	TRBJ1-2	TGTGCCAGCAGCAGAGGCAGCTACTATGGCTACACCTTC	CASSRGSYYGYTF
TRBV5-4	.	TRBD2	TRBJ2-1	TGTGCCAGCAGCCCGGGGACTAGCGGGAAGGCTGAGCAGTTCTTC	CASSPGTSGKAEQFF
TRBV7-2	.	.	TRBJ2-3	TGTGCCAGCAGCTTAACCGCCGGGCGGGGCACAGATACGCAGTATTTT	CASSLTAGRGTDTQYF
TRBV29-1	.	TRBD1	TRBJ1-1	TGCAGCGTTGGGGGGACAGGGGAGACTGAAGCTTTCTTT	CSVGGTGETEAFF
TRBV7-3	.	TRBD1	TRBJ1-3	TGTGCCAGCAGCTTACAGGGGGCTGACACCATATATTTT	CASSLQGADTIYF
TRBV15	.	TRBD2	TRBJ2-5	TGTGCCACCAGCAGTCCTAGCGGACACCCGACGGAGACCCAGTACTTC	CATSSPSGHPTETQYF